This TCR beta chain was identified in a study of T cell repertoires in cytomegalovirus infection. Study at large: CMV epitopes that were recently identified and HLA-C-restricted were used alongside well-studied HLA-B-restricted ones. CMV infection together with matching HLA type was indicated by public TCR beta signatures.

Trimming took 3 bases from V and 7 from J; bases not matched to a gene: 8. The CDR3 has 15 residues. Germline assignment: CDR1 SGHAT and CDR2 FQDESV (reference sequence). TCRdb used MiXCR to reprocess the reads, holding one entry per CDR3 protein. The table shows approximately 730,000 distinct CDR3 sequences, with just under 30% occurring only once. This clonotype appeared a few times. Its specificity is not known. The chain links TRBV11-1 to TRBJ2-1, with 8 bases aligning to TRBD2. The receptor comes from a human donor in good health (CMV status not recorded). Some clones in this sample may be carry-over from other donors' samples. Sequenced here: cultured CD8+ T cells from PBMCs, sampled from culture after CMV antigen stimulation. The CDR3 bases are TGTGCCAGCAGCTTCCGGACTAGCCAATGGAATGAGCAGTTCTTC. It specifies CASSFRTSQWNEQFF.